This T cell receptor (beta chain) was recorded in a study of glioma-infiltrating T cells after dendritic cell vaccination. At the level of the study: Patients received autologous tumor lysate-pulsed dendritic cell vaccination between about 2003 and 2012.

Input was 2 to 2.5 ug genomic DNA, or all available if less. Primers: 60 V beta forward and 13 J beta reverse. The repertoire was sequenced with immunoSEQ multiplex PCR; TCRdb's copy has only in-frame clones and lacks some. The table shows about 25,000 clones, with roughly 89% occurring only once. Time point described: after dendritic cell vaccination, including at tumor progression/relapse. No glioblastoma patient carried an isocitrate dehydrogenase mutation. Germline-derived CDR1 and CDR2 are LNHDA and SQIVND (reference sequence). The V segment lost 4 bases and the J segment 0 bases; nucleotides outside the gene matches: 5. The CDR3 sequence is 16 residues long.

The TCR was taken from a human donor with glioblastoma. This chain joins TRBV19 and TRBJ2-2, with 7 bases matching TRBD1. The sample consisted of blood, taken after dendritic cell vaccination. CDR3 nucleotides: TGTGCCAGTAGTAGAGACAGGGTTACGAACACCGGGGAGCTGTTTTTT. It translates to CASSRDRVTNTGELFF.